Given below is one TCR beta chain in context. A junction boundary mismatches the germline segment, possibly from a read error. The data were taken from a study of tissue T cells after allogeneic stem cell transplantation. Turning to the study itself: Steroid-refractory graft-versus-host disease after allogeneic hematopoietic cell transplant qualified adults for prospective research-autopsy enrollment.

Generated by immunoSEQ multiplex PCR, the TCRdb table keeps only in-frame clones and is missing some. The table records 42,000 or so clones, just under 95% of them present only once. Per germline, CDR1 KGHDR and CDR2 SFDVKD. This CDR3 has 20 amino acids. The source was blood, collected before transplantation. This sequence was found in a woman aged 40 to 75 who later had graft-versus-host disease after an allogeneic stem cell transplant. The genes are TRBV24-1 and TRBJ2-7, with 15 nucleotides matching TRBD2. The CDR3 DNA reads TGTGCCACCAGTGAGCCGGGACTAGCGGGAGGCCCTGATAGCTCCTACGGGCAGTACTTC. As protein: CATSEPGLAGGPDSSYGQYF.